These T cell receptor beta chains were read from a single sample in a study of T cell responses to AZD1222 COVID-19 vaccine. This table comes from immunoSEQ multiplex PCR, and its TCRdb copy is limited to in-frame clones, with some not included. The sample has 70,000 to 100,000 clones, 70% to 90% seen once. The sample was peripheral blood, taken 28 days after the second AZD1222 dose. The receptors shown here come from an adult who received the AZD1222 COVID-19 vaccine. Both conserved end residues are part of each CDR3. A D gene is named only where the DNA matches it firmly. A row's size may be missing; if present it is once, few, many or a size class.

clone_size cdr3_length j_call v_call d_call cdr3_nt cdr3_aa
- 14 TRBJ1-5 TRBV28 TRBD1 TGTGCCAGCAGTTTAGGACAGGCCAATCAGCCCCAGCATTTT CASSLGQANQPQHF
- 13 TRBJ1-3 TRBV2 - TGTGCCAGCAGTGAATCGGGCGGAAACACCATATATTTT CASSESGGNTIYF
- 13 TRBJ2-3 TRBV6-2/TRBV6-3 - TGTGCCAGCAGTTACGTAGGGCGAAATACGCAGTATTTT CASSYVGRNTQYF
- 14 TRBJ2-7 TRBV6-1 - TGTGCCAGCAGTGAAGGCGGGGGCCCCTACGAGCAGTACTTC CASSEGGGPYEQYF
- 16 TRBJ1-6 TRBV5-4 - TGTGCCAGCAGCTCAGGGCCCTACTCCTATAATTCACCCCTCCACTTT CASSSGPYSYNSPLHF
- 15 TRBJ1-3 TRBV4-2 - TGTGCCAGCAGCCAAGACGGGGTTTCTGGAAACACCATATATTTT CASSQDGVSGNTIYF
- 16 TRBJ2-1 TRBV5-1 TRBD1 TGCGCCAGCACCTACACCGGACAGGGTTCCTACAATGAGCAGTTCTTC CASTYTGQGSYNEQFF
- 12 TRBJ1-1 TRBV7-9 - TGTGCCAGCAGCTCGGTGAACACTGAAGCTTTCTTT CASSSVNTEAFF
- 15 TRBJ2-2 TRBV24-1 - TGTGCCACCAGCGCGGGACACGCGAACACCGGGGAGCTGTTTTTT CATSAGHANTGELFF
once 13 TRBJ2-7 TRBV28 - TGTGCCAGCAGGCAGGGGAGCCAGTACGAGCAGTACTTC CASRQGSQYEQYF
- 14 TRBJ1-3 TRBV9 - TGTGCCAGCAGCCCAGGCCCCTCTGGAAACACCATATATTTT CASSPGPSGNTIYF
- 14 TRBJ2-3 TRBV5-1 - TGCGCCAGCAGCTTGGCCGACAGCACAGATACGCAGTATTTT CASSLADSTDTQYF
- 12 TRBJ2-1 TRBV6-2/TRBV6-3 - TGTGCCAGCAGTCAAGAGTACAATGAGCAGTTCTTC CASSQEYNEQFF
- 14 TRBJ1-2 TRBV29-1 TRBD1 TGCAGCGTTGTTGGGACAGGGGATAACTATGGCTACACCTTC CSVVGTGDNYGYTF
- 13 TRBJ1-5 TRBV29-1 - TGCAGCGTTGCGGCAGCCAAGAATCAGCCCCAGCATTTT CSVAAAKNQPQHF
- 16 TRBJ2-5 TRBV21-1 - TGTGCCAGCAGCAAACGAGGGACATCGTACCAAGAGACCCAGTACTTC CASSKRGTSYQETQYF
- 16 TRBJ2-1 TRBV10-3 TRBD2 TGTGCCATCAGTGACTTTGCGGGAGATGGATACAATGAGCAGTTCTTC CAISDFAGDGYNEQFF
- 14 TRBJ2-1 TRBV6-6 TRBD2 TGTGCCAGCCATCTCAGCGGGAGTGGCAATGAGCAGTTCTTC CASHLSGSGNEQFF
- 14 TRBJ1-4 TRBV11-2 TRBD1 TGTGCCAGCTCTAGAGACAGGGCTAATGAAAAACTGTTTTTT CASSRDRANEKLFF
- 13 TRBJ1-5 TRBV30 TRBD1 TGTGCCTGGGCAACGGACAGGAATCAGCCCCAGCATTTT CAWATDRNQPQHF
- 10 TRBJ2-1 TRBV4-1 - TGCGCCAGCGGGGGCCATGAGCAGTTCTTC CASGGHEQFF
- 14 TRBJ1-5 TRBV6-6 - TGTGCCAGCAGTACCAATTGGGTGGACCAGCCCCAGCATTTT CASSTNWVDQPQHF